Shown below are 32 T cell receptor beta chains from a single sample sequenced in a study of regulatory T cells in long-lasting Graves disease. The time point denotes: persistent/refractory GD, antithyroid drugs over 5 years with positive TRAb. Preparation of the TCR library used RNA extracted from PBMCs. Arm-PCR of CDR3 regions with iRepertoire HTBI primers generated TCR beta libraries. Via MiXCR, TCRdb re-called the multiplex PCR reads, giving one row per CDR3 protein. The sample carries approximately 360,000 distinct CDR3 sequences, approximately 23% recorded once. The material was peripheral blood mononuclear cells (PBMCs), obtained when the disease was refractory, from a patient treated with antithyroid drugs. The receptors here all came from a woman aged 40 to 50 with Graves disease.

A few counts support this clonotype. Just one base apart from a much larger clone, this may be a read error. Written as DNA, the CDR3 is TGTGCCAGCAATTTGCGGCAGGGGGCTGTAGAGACCCAGTACTTC. This gives the protein CASNLRQGAVETQYF. The chain has TRBV12-3 or TRBV12-4 and TRBJ2-5; 8 bases are a match to TRBD1. V lost 7 bases to trimming and J lost 4 bases; unmatched junction nucleotides: 11. The CDR3 extends over 15 amino acids.

CDR3 residues: CASSLATGYEQYF. CDR3 bases: TGTGCCAGCAGCTTAGCCACAGGGTACGAGCAGTACTTC. The chain uses TRBV7-2 and TRBJ2-7; tentative D call: TRBD1 (6 bases). Germline CDR1 SGHTA, CDR2 FQGNSA. The CDR3 contains 13 residues. The ends were cut back, 0 bases at V and 4 bases at J, with 7 bases in the middle.

This clonotype occurred many times. The chain combines TRBV28 with TRBJ2-7; D possibly uses TRBD1 or TRBD2 (6 bases each). From germline, CDR1 is MDHEN and CDR2 SYDVKM. This CDR3 is 16 amino acids long. The germline V and J ends were trimmed by 4 bases and 1 base, with 17 bases remaining between them. The CDR3 spells CASSYNRDSASYEQYF. For the CDR3, the DNA is TGTGCCAGCAGTTACAACAGGGACTCGGCATCCTACGAGCAGTACTTC.

CDR3 loop: CASSVRTGMNTEAFF. Written as DNA, the CDR3 is TGCGCCAGCAGTGTCCGGACGGGGATGAACACTGAAGCTTTCTTT. The rearrangement joins TRBV10-2 to TRBJ1-1; D ambiguous. The germline V gene encodes CDR1 WSHSY and CDR2 SAAADI. This CDR3 comprises 15 residues. Trimming took off 4 bases at V and 0 bases at J, with 12 bases between the two ends.

This clonotype was detected ten times or more. V gene TRBV28 combines with J gene TRBJ1-3, with D hard to call. The V gene's germline CDR1 is MDHEN and CDR2 SYDVKM. The V and J ends lost 6 bases and 9 bases respectively, with 12 bases between them. The CDR3 length is 12 residues. In DNA form, the CDR3 reads TGTGCCAGCAGGCGTCCCCCCACCACCATATATTTT. Translation gives CASRRPPTTIYF.

As to this clonotype: This may be a read error, as it is one base from a much larger clone. V gene TRBV11-2 combines with J gene TRBJ1-1; D is possibly TRBD1 (5 bases). V was trimmed by 5 bases and J by 3 bases, leaving 13 bases between them. In germline, CDR1 is SGHAT, CDR2 FQNNGV. The CDR3 loop spans 14 amino acids. The CDR3 bases are TGTGCCAGCAGCCCGATAGACAGTTACACTGAAGCTTTCTTT. Translating it yields CASSPIDSYTEAFF.

This clonotype was picked up many times. The rearrangement links TRBV28 to TRBJ2-7; TRBD2 is a possible D gene (6 bases). V lost 10 bases, J lost 0 bases, and 16 bases lay in between. The CDR3 covers 14 residues. CDR1 and CDR2 (germline): MDHEN, SYDVKM. The CDR3 here is CATNGGSTSYEQYF. In DNA form, the CDR3 reads TGTGCCACCAATGGGGGGTCGACCTCCTACGAGCAGTACTTC.

The chain uses TRBV28 and TRBJ1-2; tentative D call: TRBD1 (5 bases). Looked up from germline, CDR1 is MDHEN and CDR2 is SYDVKM. The CDR3 has 13 residues. V was shortened by 5 bases and J by 4 bases, with 11 bases between the two germline ends. The CDR3 loop is CASSPGPLYGYTF. The CDR3 nucleotides read TGTGCCAGCAGTCCGGGACCCCTCTATGGCTACACCTTC.

This clonotype has more than one count but fewer than ten. The chain joins TRBV5-4 to TRBJ2-7; D may match TRBD1 or TRBD2 (5 bases each). The CDR3 totals 13 residues. V lost 3 bases, J lost 9 bases, and 16 bases lay in between. The germline V gene has CDR1 SGHNT and CDR2 YYREEE (reference sequence). CDR3 DNA: TGTGCCAGCAGCTCTGAGGGCATGGGGCGGCAGTACTTC. Protein product: CASSSEGMGRQYF. Filled out from reference TRBV5-4 and TRBJ2-7, the complete variable domain reads ETGVTQSPTHLIKTRGQQVTLRCSSQSGHNTVSWYQQALGQGPQFIFQYYREEENGRGNFPPRFSGLQFPNYSSELNVNALELDDSALYLCASSSEGMGRQYFGPGTRLTVT.

This clonotype was seen a handful of times. The V and J genes are TRBV3-1 and TRBJ1-3; no firm D call. This CDR3 has 14 amino acids. The germline V and J ends were trimmed by 0 bases and 4 bases, with 7 bases remaining between them. CDR1 is LGHDT and CDR2 is YNNKEL in the germline V gene (reference sequence). DNA for the CDR3: TGTGCCAGCAGCCAAGATGCAGCCGGAAACACCATATATTTT. This encodes CASSQDAAGNTIYF.

The chain joins TRBV7-2 to TRBJ2-1; no clear D. CDR1 is SGHTA, CDR2 FQGNSA, per germline. This CDR3 has 14 residues. With 0 bases removed from V and 4 bases from J, the gap between germline ends came to 7 bases. CDR3 nucleotides: TGTGCCAGCAGCTTAGCGGGGAATTACAATGAGCAGTTCTTC. Protein: CASSLAGNYNEQFF.

The rearrangement joins TRBV29-1 to TRBJ2-2; D gene uncertain. Germline V lookup: CDR1 SQVTM, CDR2 ANQGSEA. V shed 4 bases and J shed 3 bases, with 9 bases lying between them. The CDR3 contains 13 residues. CDR3 residues: CSVVLGYTGELFF. CDR3 DNA sequence: TGCAGCGTTGTTCTGGGTTACACCGGGGAGCTGTTTTTT.

Ten or more counts support this clonotype. The V and J genes are TRBV12-3 or TRBV12-4 and TRBJ1-3, with a weak D call TRBD1 (5 bases). The CDR3 extends over 17 amino acids. The germline V and J ends were trimmed by 7 bases and 2 bases, with 21 bases remaining between them. The CDR3 here is CASISLQGYFAGNTIYF. CDR3 in DNA: TGTGCCAGCATTAGCTTGCAGGGTTACTTCGCTGGAAACACCATATATTTT.

This clonotype was counted at least ten times. This chain connects TRBV27 to TRBJ1-6; no clear D gene. The germline V and J ends were trimmed by 3 bases and 8 bases, with 11 bases remaining between them. The germline V gene encodes CDR1 MNHEY and CDR2 SMNVEV (reference sequence). CDR3 size: 14 residues. This chain's CDR3 is CASSLGQLYSPLHF. The CDR3 DNA follows: TGTGCCAGCAGTTTGGGTCAGTTGTATTCACCCCTCCACTTT.

This clonotype has just a few counts. DNA of the CDR3: TGCGCCAGCAGCCAAGATACGGCAGGGAGTCTAGAGACCCAGTACTTC. Protein product: CASSQDTAGSLETQYF. The genes are TRBV4-1 and TRBJ2-5; D tentatively reads TRBD1 or TRBD2 (5 bases each). Trimming removed 0 bases from V and 4 bases from J, with 15 bases in between. Per the germline V gene, CDR1 is MGHRA and CDR2 is YSYEKL. This CDR3 is 16 amino acids long.

In regard to this clonotype: A much larger clone lies a single base off, so this may be a read error. The V and J genes are TRBV20-1 and TRBJ1-4, with D hard to call. The CDR3 is made up of 12 amino acids. Germline assignment: CDR1 DFQATT and CDR2 SNEGSKA (reference sequence). The CDR3 DNA is TGCACCGCAAGGGATGATGATGAAAAACTGTTTTTT. Its protein product is CTARDDDEKLFF.

CDR3 protein: CASSQDSSGNTIYF. In nucleotides, the CDR3 is TGTGCCAGCAGCCAAGACAGCTCTGGAAACACCATATATTTT. The rearrangement joins TRBV3-1 to TRBJ1-3; D not resolved. The CDR3 has 14 residues. The germline gives CDR1 LGHDT, CDR2 YNNKEL (reference sequence). The V and J ends lost 0 bases and 0 bases respectively, with 3 bases between them.

The CDR3 nucleotides are TGTGCCAGCAGCTCTTCTCCGGGACGGAGCTCTGGAAACACCATATATTTT. Protein: CASSSSPGRSSGNTIYF. The chain uses TRBV11-2 and TRBJ1-3; a weak D match, TRBD1 (5 bases). V lost 4 bases and J 0 bases, leaving 16 bases between the germline ends. The CDR3 length is 17 residues. Per the germline V gene, CDR1 is SGHAT and CDR2 is FQNNGV.

In this sample, this clonotype turned up many times. One end of the junction varies from germline; a read error may be responsible. J is TRBJ1-5 and V is TRBV6-1; 7 bases match TRBD1. This CDR3 comprises 16 residues. Germline V gives CDR1 MNHNS, CDR2 SASEGT. CDR3 DNA: TGTACCAGCAGGCCCTGGACAGGCTCCAGCAATCAGCCCCAGCATTTT. Encoded protein: CTSRPWTGSSNQPQHF.

This clonotype has ten or more counts. The chain joins TRBV28 to TRBJ2-7, with 8 bases lining up with TRBD2. Germline-derived CDR1 and CDR2 are MDHEN and SYDVKM. The CDR3 sequence is 13 residues long. V shed 5 bases and J 6 bases; nucleotides not matched to a gene: 6. The CDR3 DNA follows: TGTGCCAGCAGTCCGGGACTAGGCGGCGAGCAGTACTTC. Translation: CASSPGLGGEQYF.

The CDR3 DNA reads as TGTGCCAGCAGTTCCAGCGAAGGGGGCCCCTTCAGCTACACCTTC. Protein product: CASSSSEGGPFSYTF. The chain uses TRBV6-9 and TRBJ1-2; the match to TRBD1 covers 7 bases. J lost 9 bases, V lost 4 bases, and 14 bases had no gene match. Germline V CDR1 and CDR2: MNHGY, SVAAGI. CDR3 length: 15 amino acids.

The rearrangement uses TRBV11-2 and TRBJ2-2, with TRBD2 identical over 8 bases. This CDR3 is 15 amino acids long. The trim removed 5 bases at V and 2 bases at J, leaving 4 bases unmatched. CDR1 is SGHAT and CDR2 is FQNNGV in the germline V gene. The CDR3 region has the DNA TGTGCCAGCAGCATTAGCGGGGCCAACACCGGGGAGCTGTTTTTT. Encoded protein: CASSISGANTGELFF. The full variable domain, completed using reference TRBV11-2 and TRBJ2-2, is EAGVAQSPRYKIIEKRQSVAFWCNPISGHATLYWYQQILGQGPKLLIQFQNNGVVDDSQLPKDRFSAERLKGVDSTLKIQPAKLEDSAVYLCASSISGANTGELFFGEGSRLTVL.

The chain links TRBV5-6 to TRBJ1-5, with D possibly matching TRBD1 (5 bases). The V gene lost 0 bases and the J gene lost 3 bases, with 13 bases spanning the gap. Per germline, CDR1 SGHDT and CDR2 YYEEEE. This CDR3 is 16 amino acids long. The CDR3 nucleotides read TGTGCCAGCAGCTTGGGCAGGGAGGTGGACAATCAGCCCCAGCATTTT. This sequence encodes CASSLGREVDNQPQHF.

This clonotype was seen at least ten times. The chain employs TRBV10-2 and TRBJ2-5; D uncertain. V lost 5 bases to trimming and J lost 5 bases, with 12 bases between them. The CDR3 is 13 residues long. CDR1 and CDR2 (germline): WSHSY, SAAADI. For the CDR3, the DNA is TGCGCCAGCAGTTGGTCAGGCGCGGAGACCCAGTACTTC. As protein: CASSWSGAETQYF.

The table lists this clonotype with many counts. The rearrangement joins TRBV28 to TRBJ1-2; 9 bases are a match to TRBD1. In germline, CDR1 is MDHEN, CDR2 SYDVKM. V shed 6 bases and J 4 bases; nucleotides not matched to a gene: 12. This CDR3 has 16 amino acids. The CDR3 region has the DNA TGTGCCAGCAGCCTATCTATTGGGACAGGGAGCTATGGCTACACCTTC. Residues: CASSLSIGTGSYGYTF.

This clonotype was seen repeatedly, ten times or more. This chain links TRBV7-3 with TRBJ2-5, with 12 positions matching TRBD2. This CDR3 region has 16 residues. Trimming at V came to 5 bases and at J to 5 bases, leaving 9 bases not matched to a gene. Germline V CDR1 and CDR2: SGHTA, FQGTGA. The CDR3 is CASSPGLAGRVETQYF. The CDR3 DNA reads TGTGCCAGCAGCCCCGGACTAGCGGGAAGGGTGGAGACCCAGTACTTC.

In its sample, this clonotype was seen many times. J is TRBJ1-4 and V is TRBV28, with TRBD1 matching 7 bases. The germline gives CDR1 MDHEN, CDR2 SYDVKM. The CDR3 is 13 residues long. The ends lost 5 bases at V and 6 bases at J; junction bases unmatched: 3. CDR3 bases: TGTGCCAGCAGTAAGGGGGCCGATGAAAAACTGTTTTTT. It is translated as CASSKGADEKLFF.

This clonotype was detected many times. This chain links TRBV20-1 with TRBJ2-2; weak D call: TRBD1 (6 bases). Germline V CDR1 and CDR2: DFQATT, SNEGSKA (reference sequence). The CDR3 is made up of 14 amino acids. Trimming cost V 0 bases and J 3 bases, with 8 bases left between them. CDR3 loop: CSAREQGDTGELFF. The CDR3 nucleotides read TGCAGTGCTAGAGAACAGGGTGACACCGGGGAGCTGTTTTTT.

Ten or more counts support this clonotype. The chain has TRBV7-8 and TRBJ2-7; D tentatively fits TRBD1 or TRBD2 (5 bases each). Germline V gene data show CDR1 as SGHVS and CDR2 as FQNEAQ. The CDR3 runs 14 residues. Trimming left V 7 bases short and J 2 bases short, with 15 bases between. For the CDR3, the DNA is TGTGCCAGCATCCGGCCGGGACCCGCCTACGAGCAGTACTTC. This encodes CASIRPGPAYEQYF. Full variable domain (outside the CDR3, taken from reference TRBV7-8 and TRBJ2-7): GAGVSQSPRYKVAKRGQDVALRCDPISGHVSLFWYQQALGQGPEFLTYFQNEAQLDKSGLPSDRFFAERPEGSVSTLKIQRTQQEDSAVYLCASIRPGPAYEQYFGPGTRLTVT.

The table lists this clonotype with many counts. The rearrangement uses TRBV28 and TRBJ2-2; D not certain. Germline-derived CDR1 and CDR2 are MDHEN and SYDVKM. The CDR3 spans 14 residues. Trimming left V 6 bases short and J 1 base short, with 9 bases between. CDR3 DNA sequence: TGTGCCAGCAGCTGGCTGGTGAACACCGGGGAGCTGTTTTTT. Translating gives CASSWLVNTGELFF.

This clonotype was seen a few times. This rearrangement joins TRBV6-5 to TRBJ2-2; 14 bases fit TRBD2. Germline CDR1 reads MNHEY; CDR2 reads SVGAGI. V lost 6 bases to trimming and J lost 7 bases; unmatched junction nucleotides: 13. This CDR3 region has 18 residues. CDR3 residues: CASRYRGLAGDLHGELFF. CDR3 in DNA: TGTGCCAGCAGATACCGGGGACTAGCGGGAGACTTACACGGGGAGCTGTTTTTT.

This chain uses TRBV28 with TRBJ2-7, with TRBD2 identical over 12 bases. Losses at the gene ends were 11 bases for V and 2 bases for J; bases not matched to a gene: 4. Germline loops: CDR1 MDHEN, CDR2 SYDVKM. CDR3 size: 13 residues. CDR3 bases: TGTGCCGCGAGGACTAGCGGGACCTACGAGCAGTACTTC. Translated: CAARTSGTYEQYF.